The clone carrying this T cell receptor (beta chain) was seen more than once but under ten times. Its antigen remains unknown. This CDR3 has 15 residues. The V and J ends lost 5 bases and 0 bases respectively, with 13 bases between them. CDR1 and CDR2 (germline): MGHDK, SYGVNS. The data stem from a study of vaccination and CD4 T cells after COVID-19. Study-wide background: Four females and six males made up the convalescents, two of whom were Hispanic. Investigators took post-vaccine samples a median about 65 days after dose two, within a range of 14 to 241.

Specified treatment: roughly 11-day PBMC culture with coronavirus spike peptide pools or control peptides (ViraFEST assay). Study-wide findings and caveats: Spike mono-reactivity was found in 304 of 307 vaccine-specific clones from convalescent patients.

Cultured CD4+ T cell DNA underwent sequencing with the Oncomine TCR Beta short-read assay. Cultured CD4+ T cells were the source of extracted genomic DNA. Each CDR3 protein is one row after TCRdb ran MiXCR on the PCR reads. The data hold several thousand distinct CDR3 sequences, with 15% observed a single time. The TCR was taken from a human donor who had recovered from COVID-19. The material sequenced was CD4+ T cells from blood, cultured in vitro. V gene TRBV25-1 combines with J gene TRBJ2-5; the D is unclear. The CDR3 nucleotides read TGTGCCAGCAGTCCGCGAGAACATGACCAAGAGACCCAGTACTTC. Encoded protein: CASSPREHDQETQYF.